This is a list of T cell receptor beta chains from one sample in a study of cytomegalovirus exposure and HLA in healthy donors. Using immunoSEQ multiplex PCR, the repertoire was profiled, and TCRdb retains in-frame clones only, with some absent. The table shows some 110,000 clones, with around 83% occurring only once. The source material was PBMCs. These receptor sequences come from a woman under 30 in good health and CMV-seropositive. Both conserved end residues are part of each CDR3. Rows give clone size only sometimes, using once, few, many, or a class for an expanded clone.

V gene	CDR3 length	clone size	J gene	CDR3 protein
TRBV28	16	-	TRBJ2-3	CASSSQGALGTDTQYF
TRBV6-4	13	-	TRBJ1-5	CASSVDSNQPQHF
TRBV7-3	15	-	TRBJ1-6	CASSPEGGDNSPLHF
TRBV19	15	few	TRBJ2-5	CASSREPGGQETQYF
TRBV4-1	13	-	TRBJ1-1	CASSQAAETEAFF
TRBV11-2	15	once	TRBJ2-1	CASSSSGGGINEQFF
TRBV6-6	12	-	TRBJ2-7	CASSTQGYEQYF
TRBV5-1	16	-	TRBJ1-2	CASSLGPVGGGYGYTF
TRBV9	15	-	TRBJ1-6	CASSVAGTGHSPLHF
TRBV9	16	-	TRBJ2-1	CASSVGLAGGYNEQFF
TRBV4-2	15	-	TRBJ2-5	CASSQALAGGETQYF
TRBV28	16	-	TRBJ1-5	CASTSPGQGEGQPQHF
TRBV4-1	14	-	TRBJ1-2	CASSQGYQDYGYTF
TRBV19	15	few	TRBJ1-5	CASSIVNRANQPQHF
TRBV7-2	16	-	TRBJ2-1	CASSQTAGGPIDEQFF
TRBV28	15	-	TRBJ1-6	CASSRPVGLNSPLHF
TRBV28	14	-	TRBJ1-2	CASTNVRVDYGYTF
TRBV18	14	-	TRBJ1-5	CASSPGRGYQPQHF
TRBV30	14	-	TRBJ2-7	CAWSGGRGSYEQYF
TRBV10-2	14	-	TRBJ1-5	CASSEYGGNQPQHF
TRBV28	16	once	TRBJ2-1	CASSSGLAGVYNEQFF
TRBV7-9	13	-	TRBJ2-3	CASSFQSTDTQYF
TRBV6-5	15	once	TRBJ1-2	CASRSPGQTYYGYTF
TRBV11-2	16	-	TRBJ2-3	CASSLPGQGATSTQYF
TRBV12-5	14	-	TRBJ2-1	CASGLGTGIDEQFF
TRBV19	14	-	TRBJ1-5	CASRGTGGNQPQHF
TRBV11-3	12	-	TRBJ2-7	CASSEDNYEQYF
TRBV7-8	17	-	TRBJ1-5	CASSLRGTQYSNQPQHF
TRBV6-5	12	-	TRBJ1-1	CASSPGQSEAFF
TRBV19	13	-	TRBJ1-1	CASSIPGGRRAFF
TRBV5-4	15	-	TRBJ2-7	CASSEQGRNSYEQYF
TRBV5-1	13	once	TRBJ2-3	CASSLGGSDTQYF
TRBV7-6	16	-	TRBJ2-1	CASSFLTGDSYNEQFF
TRBV2	13	-	TRBJ2-7	CASGLARAYEQYF
TRBV11-3	12	-	TRBJ2-1	CASSLDSNEQFF
TRBV6-6	12	-	TRBJ2-7	CASSYPPNEQYF
TRBV27	14	-	TRBJ2-7	CASSVQGLHGEQYF
TRBV2	13	few	TRBJ1-5	CASSGQGDQPQHF
TRBV5-4	16	-	TRBJ2-3	CASSLEGAVSTDTQYF
TRBV5-8	11	-	TRBJ1-2	CASSYGDSTSF
TRBV5-6	14	-	TRBJ2-3	CASSLGLGTDTQYF
TRBV14	16	-	TRBJ2-5	CASSQEITPYQETQYF
TRBV25-1	13	-	TRBJ1-4	CASIGEVKEKLFF
TRBV29-1	13	-	TRBJ1-2	CSAHPSGTAPYTF
TRBV4-1	16	-	TRBJ2-7	CASSQGQWTGLDEQYF
TRBV7-9	13	-	TRBJ1-2	CASSLEGSETYTF
TRBV16	14	many	TRBJ1-1	CASSQSLQGTEAFF
TRBV28	12	-	TRBJ1-2	CASGQDREGYTF
TRBV28	11	-	TRBJ2-3	CASSTGGKQYF
TRBV4-1	15	-	TRBJ1-5	CASSQGAVGNQPQHF
TRBV28	14	-	TRBJ2-7	CASSLGHRFSEQYF
TRBV5-1	14	-	TRBJ1-3	CASSGQYSGNTIYF
TRBV28	15	-	TRBJ2-7	CASSSSRLDGLEQYF
TRBV9	15	-	TRBJ2-1	CASSVYPQNYNEQFF
TRBV6-5	13	-	TRBJ2-7	CASSPQGPYEQYF
TRBV7-9	14	-	TRBJ1-4	CASSPGQGGEKLFF
TRBV28	15	-	TRBJ2-7	CASSRTSGSSYEQYF
TRBV4-2	16	medium-sized	TRBJ1-4	CASSLTTDSTNEKLFF